Described below is a single TCR beta chain sequence and its context. Its target is not known. The data were taken from a study of post-analysis software for immune sequencing data. Study summary: The cohort encompassed relapsing-remitting, secondary progressive and progressive-relapsing multiple sclerosis disease courses.

Whole-study results and caveats: Multiple sclerosis patients had significantly lower normalized Chao1 diversity than controls. Strong co-clustering by F measure was seen for same-batch samples. TRBV5-6, TRBV5-1 and TRBV20-1 were among roughly 5 TRBV segments more frequent in patients than controls.

This CDR3 is 14 amino acids long. V lost 1 base to trimming and J lost 0 bases, with 6 bases between them. Germline assignment: CDR1 SGHVS and CDR2 FQNEAQ. TCR beta cDNA libraries had unique molecular identifiers. TCRdb ran MiXCR on the PCR reads and lists one entry per CDR3 protein. This sample yields about 260,000 distinct CDR3 sequences, of which 36% are seen a single time; approximately 4.6% belongs to the top ten. This TCR was recovered from a girl aged 10 to 17 with multiple sclerosis. V gene TRBV7-8 combines with J gene TRBJ1-2; D ambiguous. The sequenced material came from blood. The CDR3 DNA is TGTGCCAGCAGCTTAGTCTCTTCTAACTATGGCTACACCTTC. Residues: CASSLVSSNYGYTF.